Listed below are T cell receptor beta chains from one sample, sequenced in a study of cytomegalovirus exposure and HLA in healthy donors. The method was immunoSEQ multiplex PCR; TCRdb's version includes in-frame clones alone and lacks a portion of them. There are around 170,000 clones in the sample; roughly 84% occur only once, and 0.35% to 0.4% lies in the top ten. Sequencing was performed on PBMCs. These receptors were obtained from a boy younger than 10 in good health and CMV-seronegative. Each CDR3 is given with its conserved first and last residue. Fields, in order: V gene, clone size, D gene, J gene, CDR3 DNA, CDR3 protein. The D gene is left open where the match is weak. Not every row has a clone size; where given, it reads once, few, many or a size class.

v_call: TRBV6-5; clone_size: few; d_call: NA; j_call: TRBJ1-1; cdr3_nt: TGTGCCAGCAGTCGGGGGGTGAATGAAGCTTTCTTT; cdr3_aa: CASSRGVNEAFF
v_call: TRBV4-1; clone_size: NA; d_call: TRBD2; j_call: TRBJ2-7; cdr3_nt: TGCGCCAGCAGCACCCGGGGGGAACCGGGAGTCATTTCCTACGAGCAGTACTTC; cdr3_aa: CASSTRGEPGVISYEQYF
v_call: TRBV7-9; clone_size: few; d_call: NA; j_call: TRBJ1-4; cdr3_nt: TGTGCCAGCAGCGATTCCGGGACAAGGGGGGAAAAACTGTTTTTT; cdr3_aa: CASSDSGTRGEKLFF
v_call: TRBV6-5; clone_size: NA; d_call: NA; j_call: TRBJ2-2; cdr3_nt: TGTGCCAGCAGTTACCAGAGACAGGCCACCGGGGAGCTGTTTTTT; cdr3_aa: CASSYQRQATGELFF
v_call: TRBV9; clone_size: NA; d_call: TRBD2; j_call: TRBJ2-1; cdr3_nt: TGTGCCAGCAGCAAGACTAGCGGAAACAATGAGCAGTTCTTC; cdr3_aa: CASSKTSGNNEQFF
v_call: TRBV4-1; clone_size: NA; d_call: NA; j_call: TRBJ2-7; cdr3_nt: TGCGCCAGCAGCCAAGCGCGACAGGGAGGTGCCTACGAGCAGTACTTC; cdr3_aa: CASSQARQGGAYEQYF
v_call: TRBV10-3; clone_size: NA; d_call: TRBD1; j_call: TRBJ2-7; cdr3_nt: TGTGCCATCAGTGAGTCACCAGGACAGGGGTACGAGCAGTACTTC; cdr3_aa: CAISESPGQGYEQYF
v_call: TRBV28; clone_size: NA; d_call: NA; j_call: TRBJ1-1; cdr3_nt: TGTGCCAGCAGTTTAGGGGCCGGAGTTGGTAACACTGAAGCTTTCTTT; cdr3_aa: CASSLGAGVGNTEAFF
v_call: TRBV5-4; clone_size: few; d_call: TRBD2; j_call: TRBJ2-1; cdr3_nt: TGTGCCAGCAGCTTGGCCGGCGGGAGGGCCAGCAATGAGCAGTTCTTC; cdr3_aa: CASSLAGGRASNEQFF
v_call: TRBV5-1; clone_size: NA; d_call: TRBD2; j_call: TRBJ2-7; cdr3_nt: TGCGCCAGCAGCCGCGGGGGCTACGAGCAGTACTTC; cdr3_aa: CASSRGGYEQYF
v_call: TRBV7-3; clone_size: NA; d_call: NA; j_call: TRBJ2-5; cdr3_nt: TGTGCCAGCAGCCCGTCTCCTAGGGCGGGGACCCAGTACTTC; cdr3_aa: CASSPSPRAGTQYF
v_call: TRBV7-3; clone_size: NA; d_call: TRBD2; j_call: TRBJ2-5; cdr3_nt: TGTGCCAGCAGCTTAATACCGGGAGGAGAAGAGACCCAGTACTTC; cdr3_aa: CASSLIPGGEETQYF
v_call: TRBV11-2; clone_size: NA; d_call: TRBD2; j_call: TRBJ2-1; cdr3_nt: TGTGCCAGCAGCCCCGGACTAGCCAGGGAGTATTACAATGAGCAGTTCTTC; cdr3_aa: CASSPGLAREYYNEQFF
v_call: TRBV27; clone_size: NA; d_call: TRBD2; j_call: TRBJ2-2; cdr3_nt: TGTGCCAGCAGTTTATATCGAGGAGGGACTAGTGGAACCGGGGAGCTGTTTTTT; cdr3_aa: CASSLYRGGTSGTGELFF
v_call: TRBV29-1; clone_size: once; d_call: NA; j_call: TRBJ2-7; cdr3_nt: TGCAGCGTTGATGCGGGCCCGGACCCGTCCTACGAGCAGTACTTC; cdr3_aa: CSVDAGPDPSYEQYF
v_call: TRBV7-3; clone_size: NA; d_call: NA; j_call: TRBJ2-7; cdr3_nt: TGTGCCAGCAGCTTAACCCCCGATAGCGAGCAGTACTTC; cdr3_aa: CASSLTPDSEQYF
v_call: TRBV11-2; clone_size: NA; d_call: NA; j_call: TRBJ1-1; cdr3_nt: TGTGCCAGCAGCCAGAACACTGAAGCTTTCTTT; cdr3_aa: CASSQNTEAFF
v_call: TRBV5-1; clone_size: NA; d_call: TRBD1; j_call: TRBJ2-1; cdr3_nt: TGCGCCAGCAGCCAAAACTTCCGGGACAGGGGAATCAATGAGCAGTTCTTC; cdr3_aa: CASSQNFRDRGINEQFF
v_call: TRBV30; clone_size: NA; d_call: NA; j_call: TRBJ1-2; cdr3_nt: TGTGCCTGGAGCGATGGGACAACGGGCGGCTATGGCTACACCTTC; cdr3_aa: CAWSDGTTGGYGYTF
v_call: TRBV10-2; clone_size: NA; d_call: NA; j_call: TRBJ1-3; cdr3_nt: TGCGCCAGCAGTGAGTTGGCAGGTAGCTCTGGAAACACCATATATTTT; cdr3_aa: CASSELAGSSGNTIYF
v_call: TRBV19; clone_size: NA; d_call: TRBD2; j_call: TRBJ2-3; cdr3_nt: TGTGCCAGTAGTACAAGGACTAGCGGGAGTGCCTATACGCAGTATTTT; cdr3_aa: CASSTRTSGSAYTQYF
v_call: TRBV29-1; clone_size: NA; d_call: TRBD1; j_call: TRBJ2-7; cdr3_nt: TGCAGCGTTGAGGGTGGACAGGGCCGCTACGAGCAGTACTTC; cdr3_aa: CSVEGGQGRYEQYF
v_call: TRBV5-1; clone_size: NA; d_call: TRBD1; j_call: TRBJ2-1; cdr3_nt: TGCGCCAGCAGCCGGATAAGGACAGGGAAGGGCAATGAGCAGTTCTTC; cdr3_aa: CASSRIRTGKGNEQFF
v_call: TRBV5-1; clone_size: NA; d_call: NA; j_call: TRBJ1-1; cdr3_nt: TGCGCCAGCAGCTTGGACAGGAACACTGAAGCTTTCTTT; cdr3_aa: CASSLDRNTEAFF
v_call: TRBV10-1; clone_size: NA; d_call: TRBD2; j_call: TRBJ2-3; cdr3_nt: TGCGCCAGCAGTGACCAGGAAGTAGCGGGAGGTCGACCACCAGATACGCAGTATTTT; cdr3_aa: CASSDQEVAGGRPPDTQYF
v_call: TRBV11-2; clone_size: NA; d_call: NA; j_call: TRBJ1-2; cdr3_nt: TGTGCCAGCAGCCCACGGGGGGCGAATGGCTACACCTTC; cdr3_aa: CASSPRGANGYTF
v_call: TRBV27; clone_size: NA; d_call: TRBD2; j_call: TRBJ2-1; cdr3_nt: TGTGCCAGCAGTTCCTCGACTAGCGGGAGGAATGAGCAGTTCTTC; cdr3_aa: CASSSSTSGRNEQFF
v_call: TRBV7-8; clone_size: once; d_call: NA; j_call: TRBJ2-7; cdr3_nt: TGTGCCAGCAGCCTCCGACAGCGAAGCTACGAGCAGTACTTC; cdr3_aa: CASSLRQRSYEQYF
v_call: TRBV4-1; clone_size: NA; d_call: NA; j_call: TRBJ1-2; cdr3_nt: TGCGCCAGCAGCCAAGATCTCCCGGGGATAGATGGCTACACCTTC; cdr3_aa: CASSQDLPGIDGYTF
v_call: TRBV9; clone_size: once; d_call: TRBD2; j_call: TRBJ2-5; cdr3_nt: TGTGCCAGCAGCCCCAGAGGGACTAGCGGGAGGGCAGAGACCCAGTACTTC; cdr3_aa: CASSPRGTSGRAETQYF
v_call: TRBV19; clone_size: NA; d_call: NA; j_call: TRBJ2-1; cdr3_nt: TGTGCCAGTAGTATAGGGAGCTCCTACAATGAGCAGTTCTTC; cdr3_aa: CASSIGSSYNEQFF
v_call: TRBV7-2; clone_size: NA; d_call: TRBD2; j_call: TRBJ2-5; cdr3_nt: TGTGCCAGCAGCTTAGTTGGGGCAGGGAGGGCCCTGGATGTGACCCAGTACTTC; cdr3_aa: CASSLVGAGRALDVTQYF
v_call: TRBV10-3; clone_size: NA; d_call: TRBD2; j_call: TRBJ2-7; cdr3_nt: TGTGCCATCAAAGCTAGCGGGAGTTCCTACGAGCAGTACTTC; cdr3_aa: CAIKASGSSYEQYF
v_call: TRBV5-1; clone_size: NA; d_call: NA; j_call: TRBJ1-1; cdr3_nt: TGCGCCAGCAGCCTACAGCGGGTGAACACTGAAGCTTTCTTT; cdr3_aa: CASSLQRVNTEAFF
v_call: TRBV5-1; clone_size: once; d_call: NA; j_call: TRBJ1-5; cdr3_nt: TGCGCCAGCAGCTTGGGCGGCTTTAGCAATCAGCCCCAGCATTTT; cdr3_aa: CASSLGGFSNQPQHF
v_call: TRBV5-1; clone_size: NA; d_call: NA; j_call: TRBJ2-3; cdr3_nt: TGCGCCAGCAGCTTATTCACTGCAGATACGCAGTATTTT; cdr3_aa: CASSLFTADTQYF
v_call: TRBV6-5; clone_size: NA; d_call: NA; j_call: TRBJ2-1; cdr3_nt: TGTGCCAGCAGTTACCCTGACAGGTACAATGAGCAGTTCTTC; cdr3_aa: CASSYPDRYNEQFF
v_call: TRBV28; clone_size: NA; d_call: NA; j_call: TRBJ2-1; cdr3_nt: TGTGCCAGCACGGAGGCTTATGCAAACAATGAGCAGTTCTTC; cdr3_aa: CASTEAYANNEQFF
v_call: TRBV7-9; clone_size: NA; d_call: TRBD1; j_call: TRBJ1-1; cdr3_nt: TGTGCCAGCAGCAACCCCAGGACAGGGAACACTGAAGCTTTCTTT; cdr3_aa: CASSNPRTGNTEAFF
v_call: TRBV6-5; clone_size: NA; d_call: NA; j_call: TRBJ1-1; cdr3_nt: TGTGCCAGCAGTTACCCGGGAAACACTGAAGCTTTCTTT; cdr3_aa: CASSYPGNTEAFF
v_call: TRBV7-9; clone_size: NA; d_call: NA; j_call: TRBJ2-6; cdr3_nt: TGTGCCAGCAGCCCGAGTAGGCTAACCGGAGCCTCTGGGGCCAACGTCCTGACTTTC; cdr3_aa: CASSPSRLTGASGANVLTF
v_call: TRBV10-3; clone_size: NA; d_call: TRBD2; j_call: TRBJ2-7; cdr3_nt: TGTGCCGCTCAACTAGCGGGAGACTACGAGCAGTACTTC; cdr3_aa: CAAQLAGDYEQYF
v_call: TRBV27; clone_size: few; d_call: NA; j_call: TRBJ2-2; cdr3_nt: TGTGCCAGCAGTCTAAGGGGATACACCGGGGAGCTGTTTTTT; cdr3_aa: CASSLRGYTGELFF
v_call: TRBV6-1; clone_size: NA; d_call: NA; j_call: TRBJ1-2; cdr3_nt: TGTGCCAGCAGTGAAGCGGGCTCGGCGGGGTACTATGGCTACACCTTC; cdr3_aa: CASSEAGSAGYYGYTF
v_call: TRBV5-1; clone_size: NA; d_call: NA; j_call: TRBJ2-1; cdr3_nt: TGCGCCAGCAGCTTTAGCGGACTCTCCTACAATGAGCAGTTCTTC; cdr3_aa: CASSFSGLSYNEQFF
v_call: TRBV5-1; clone_size: NA; d_call: TRBD1; j_call: TRBJ2-6; cdr3_nt: TGCGCCAGCAGCTTGTGGTTCCGGGACAGGGGGTTTTTGTCGGGGGCCAACGTCCTGACTTTC; cdr3_aa: CASSLWFRDRGFLSGANVLTF
v_call: TRBV15; clone_size: NA; d_call: TRBD1; j_call: TRBJ1-2; cdr3_nt: TGTGCCACCCTTGACGCAAGACAGGGGAGGGACTATGGCTACACCTTC; cdr3_aa: CATLDARQGRDYGYTF